This T cell receptor (beta chain) was documented in a study of cytomegalovirus exposure and HLA in healthy donors. Nominally healthy donors provided the samples, though records likely missed some immune exposures. PCR involved 60 Vbeta and 13 Jbeta primers. In the authors' workflow: An analysis that came later counted 77 million or so unique TCR beta chains, approximately 12 million shared. TCRdb's copy holds only in-frame clones and misses some; the assay was immunoSEQ multiplex PCR. The DNA gave D and trimming, while V, J and clone size come from that table. In total, the table holds around 110,000 clones. This CDR3 is 18 amino acids long. CDR1 is SEHNR, CDR2 FQNEAQ, per germline (reference sequence). With 4 bases clipped from V and 1 base from J, the junction kept 12 bases outside the gene matches.

This rearrangement joins TRBV7-9 to TRBJ2-3, with 9 bases matching TRBD1. Sequencing was carried out using PBMCs. The sequence derives from a man between 40 and 49 years old in good health and CMV-seropositive. CDR3 nucleotides: TGTGCCAGCAGCTCCCTCCCGACAGGGGGTGTACGCACAGATACGCAGTATTTT. It specifies CASSSLPTGGVRTDTQYF.